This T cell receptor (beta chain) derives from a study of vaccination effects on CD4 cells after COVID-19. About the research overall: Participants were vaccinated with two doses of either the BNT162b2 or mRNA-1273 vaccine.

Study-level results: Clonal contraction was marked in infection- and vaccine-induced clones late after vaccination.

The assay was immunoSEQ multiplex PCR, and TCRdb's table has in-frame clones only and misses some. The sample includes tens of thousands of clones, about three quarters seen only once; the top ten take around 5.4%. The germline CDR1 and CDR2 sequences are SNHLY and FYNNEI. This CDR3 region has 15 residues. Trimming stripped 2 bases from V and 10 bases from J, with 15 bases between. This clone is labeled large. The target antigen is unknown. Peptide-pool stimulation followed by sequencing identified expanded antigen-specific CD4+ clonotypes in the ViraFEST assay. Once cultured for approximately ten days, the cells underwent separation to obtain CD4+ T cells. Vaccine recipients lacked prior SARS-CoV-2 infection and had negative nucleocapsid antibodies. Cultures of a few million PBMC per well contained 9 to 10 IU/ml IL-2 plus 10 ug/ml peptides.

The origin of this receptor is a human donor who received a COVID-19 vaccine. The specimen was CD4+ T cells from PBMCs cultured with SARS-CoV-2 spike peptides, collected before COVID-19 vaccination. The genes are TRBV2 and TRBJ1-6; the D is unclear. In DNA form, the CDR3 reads TGTGCCAGCAGTGAACAGAAAGGGAGTGGGTCACCCCTCCACTTT. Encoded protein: CASSEQKGSGSPLHF.